Listed here are 4 T cell receptor beta chains from one sample, sequenced in a study of blood T cell repertoires in COVID-19. Some clones are missing from TCRdb's copy, which holds only in-frame ones; the method was immunoSEQ multiplex PCR. The repertoire includes about 270,000 clones, 86% of them detected once, and approximately 5% sits in the top ten. The sequencing input was peripheral blood. These receptors originate from a woman of 80 years or more with COVID-19, enrolled during active disease.

The V call is TRBV19, the J call TRBJ1-2; no clear D. V lost 4 bases to trimming and J lost 2 bases, with 14 bases between them. The CDR3 runs to 15 residues. From germline, CDR1 is LNHDA and CDR2 SQIVND (reference sequence). CDR3 nucleotide sequence: TGTGCCAGTAGTAGGGAGGAGACTCAGAACTATGGCTACACCTTC. Protein product: CASSREETQNYGYTF. Supplemented by reference TRBV19 and TRBJ1-2, the full variable domain reads DGGITQSPKYLFRKEGQNVTLSCEQNLNHDAMYWYRQDPGQGLRLIYYSQIVNDFQKGDIAEGYSVSREKKESFPLTVTSAQKNPTAFYLCASSREETQNYGYTFGSGTRLTVV.

This chain connects TRBV7-9 to TRBJ2-1, with TRBD2 matching 13 bases. The CDR3 loop spans 16 amino acids. The germline CDR1 and CDR2 sequences are SEHNR and FQNEAQ (reference sequence). V shed 1 base and J 6 bases; nucleotides not matched to a gene: 3. In DNA form, the CDR3 reads TGTGCCAGCAGCTTAGAGGGACTAGCGGGGTCCAATGAGCAGTTCTTC. Encoded protein: CASSLEGLAGSNEQFF.

The V gene is TRBV7-9, the J gene TRBJ2-3, with D unresolved. V gave up 1 base and J gave up 4 bases, with 9 bases separating them. Per the germline V gene, CDR1 is SEHNR and CDR2 is FQNEAQ (reference sequence). This CDR3 is 14 amino acids long. This CDR3 is CASSLVVQADTQYF. As DNA, the CDR3 is TGTGCCAGCAGCTTAGTTGTTCAGGCAGATACGCAGTATTTT.

This clone appeared a single time. Other DNA sequences of this sample code for an identical CDR3. The V call is TRBV5-1, the J call TRBJ1-6; 8 nucleotides align to TRBD1. V lost 4 bases, J lost 5 bases, and 5 bases stayed unmatched. Germline assignment: CDR1 SGHRS and CDR2 YFSETQ. This CDR3 comprises 15 residues. CDR3 sequence: CASSHGTGDNSPLHF. In DNA, the CDR3 is TGCGCCAGCAGCCACGGGACAGGCGATAATTCACCCCTCCACTTT.